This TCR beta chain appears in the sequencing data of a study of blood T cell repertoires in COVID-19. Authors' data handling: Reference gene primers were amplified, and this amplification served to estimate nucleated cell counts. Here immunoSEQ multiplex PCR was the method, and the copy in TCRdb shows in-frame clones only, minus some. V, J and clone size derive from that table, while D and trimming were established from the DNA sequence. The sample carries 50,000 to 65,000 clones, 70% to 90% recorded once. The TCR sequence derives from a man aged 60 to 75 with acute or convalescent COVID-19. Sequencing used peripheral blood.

CDR3 region: CASSSSGSIVNTEAFF. As DNA, the CDR3 is TGTGCCAGCAGCTCGTCCGGGAGCATAGTGAACACTGAAGCTTTCTTT. This rearrangement joins TRBV11-1 to TRBJ1-1; unclear D gene. The V gene lost 4 bases and the J gene lost 0 bases, with 15 bases spanning the gap. The CDR3 is made up of 16 amino acids. In germline, CDR1 is SGHAT, CDR2 FQDESV (reference sequence).